Listed below are T cell receptor delta chains from one sample, sequenced in a study of gamma-delta T cells after stem cell transplantation. TCRdb redid clone calling on the RT-PCR reads using CATT. This repertoire shows about 10,000 delta-chain clones, about two fifths found once; its top ten account for 2.5% to 3%. The specimen sequenced was gamma-delta T cells. The receptors here all came from a human donor. It is not recorded whose cells these are; they may come from a transplant donor. Both conserved end residues are part of each CDR3. A D gene is named only where the DNA matches it firmly. Size values are once, few and many counts, or a class for expanded clones, and some rows have none.

v_gene: TRDV1; d_gene: -; j_gene: TRDJ1; abundance: -; CDR3nt: TGTGCTCTTGGGGCCATGGGGTTCCGTTTGTACTGGGTGTTCACCGATAAACTCATCTTT; CDR3aa: CALGAMGFRLYWVFTDKLIF
v_gene: TRDV3; d_gene: TRDD3; j_gene: TRDJ1; abundance: -; CDR3nt: TGTGCCTTTCGCGATTCCCGGGGGATATGCACCACCGATAAACTCATCTTT; CDR3aa: CAFRDSRGICTTDKLIF
v_gene: TRDV3; d_gene: TRDD3; j_gene: TRDJ1; abundance: medium-sized; CDR3nt: TGTGCCTTTAGGGAGGGCCTGGCCCCGTACTGGGGCACGTACACCGATAAACTCATCTTT; CDR3aa: CAFREGLAPYWGTYTDKLIF
v_gene: TRDV2; d_gene: TRDD3; j_gene: TRDJ3; abundance: -; CDR3nt: TGTGCCTGCGACACCTGGGGGATACCCTGGGACACCCGACAGATGTTTTTC; CDR3aa: CACDTWGIPWDTRQMFF
v_gene: TRDV1; d_gene: TRDD3; j_gene: TRDJ3; abundance: -; CDR3nt: TGTGCTCTTGGGGAAGGGGCGCGGATGGGGGATACAGACAGCCCCCCTTGGATGGGCTGGGACACCCGACAGATGTTTTTC; CDR3aa: CALGEGARMGDTDSPPWMGWDTRQMFF
v_gene: TRDV3; d_gene: -; j_gene: TRDJ1; abundance: -; CDR3nt: TGTGCCTGTTGGGTTGGGGTGACGGAAAAGTACACCGATAAACTCATCTTT; CDR3aa: CACWVGVTEKYTDKLIF
v_gene: TRDV2; d_gene: TRDD3; j_gene: TRDJ1; abundance: few; CDR3nt: TGTGCCTGTGACACCGCTTACTGGGGGATAAAAGGGAACACCGATAAACTCATCTTT; CDR3aa: CACDTAYWGIKGNTDKLIF
v_gene: TRDV1; d_gene: TRDD3; j_gene: TRDJ3; abundance: -; CDR3nt: TGTGCTCTTGGGGACGCTCGGGGACCCCCGTACTGGGGGATACCCCGGGACACCCGACAGATGTTTTTC; CDR3aa: CALGDARGPPYWGIPRDTRQMFF
v_gene: TRDV3; d_gene: TRDD3; j_gene: TRDJ1; abundance: few; CDR3nt: TGTGCCTCATTCCTCTGGGGGACCCTACACACCGATAAACTCATCTTT; CDR3aa: CASFLWGTLHTDKLIF
v_gene: TRDV1; d_gene: TRDD3; j_gene: TRDJ1; abundance: -; CDR3nt: TGTGCTCTTGAGTATCCTGGGAACTGGGGGATACGAAAGAACACCGATGAACTCATCTTT; CDR3aa: CALEYPGNWGIRKNTDELIF
v_gene: TRDV1; d_gene: TRDD3; j_gene: TRDJ1; abundance: -; CDR3nt: TGTGCTCTTGGGGAAGGAATAGTAAAACCTGGGGGATGGGGAAAACTCATCTTT; CDR3aa: CALGEGIVKPGGWGKLIF
v_gene: TRDV3; d_gene: TRDD3; j_gene: TRDJ1; abundance: -; CDR3nt: TGTGCCTCTAGGGGGTTCCTACGACCCCCTCGTACTGGGGGACACACCGATAAACTCATCTTT; CDR3aa: CASRGFLRPPRTGGHTDKLIF
v_gene: TRAV29/DV5; d_gene: -; j_gene: TRDJ1; abundance: -; CDR3nt: TGTGCAGCAAGCGCGCAAATTCTTCCCCCCCTGTACACCGATAAACTCATCTTT; CDR3aa: CAASAQILPPLYTDKLIF
v_gene: TRDV2; d_gene: -; j_gene: TRDJ3; abundance: -; CDR3nt: TGTGCCTGTGACCTAAATCCGCGTACTGGGAGATACGCCTGGGACACCCGACAGATGTTTTTC; CDR3aa: CACDLNPRTGRYAWDTRQMFF
v_gene: TRDV2; d_gene: -; j_gene: TRDJ3; abundance: -; CDR3nt: TGTGCCTGTGACACACACGGGGGCTTCTCCTTGTACACCCGACAGATGTTTTTC; CDR3aa: CACDTHGGFSLYTRQMFF
v_gene: TRDV1; d_gene: TRDD3; j_gene: TRDJ1; abundance: few; CDR3nt: TGTGCTCTTGGGGACCCCTCCTACTTCTGGGGGATCGGGTACACCGATAAACTCATCTTT; CDR3aa: CALGDPSYFWGIGYTDKLIF
v_gene: TRDV1; d_gene: -; j_gene: TRDJ1; abundance: -; CDR3nt: TGTGCTCTTGGGGAACTGGTCCCCATCCCTCGGGGTAAACTCATCTTT; CDR3aa: CALGELVPIPRGKLIF
v_gene: TRDV1; d_gene: TRDD3; j_gene: TRDJ1; abundance: few; CDR3nt: TGTGCTCTTGGGCCGGGGATACGCCCTTCGTACACCGATAAACTCATCTTT; CDR3aa: CALGPGIRPSYTDKLIF
v_gene: TRDV1; d_gene: -; j_gene: TRDJ1; abundance: few; CDR3nt: TGTGCTCTTGGGGAACTAGGGGCCTTCCTACTTACACTGGGGGCTCCATGGTACACCGATAAACTCACCTTT; CDR3aa: CALGELGAFLLTLGAPWYTDKLTF
v_gene: TRDV1; d_gene: TRDD3; j_gene: TRDJ1; abundance: -; CDR3nt: TGTGCTCTTGGGGAACTTCGGGGTTCCTATCACTTCTACTGGGGGATACACCAGCCCGGGTACACCGATAACCTCATCTTT; CDR3aa: CALGELRGSYHFYWGIHQPGYTDNLIF
v_gene: TRDV2; d_gene: TRDD3; j_gene: TRDJ2; abundance: once; CDR3nt: TGTGCCTGTGACACGTGGGACTGGGGGCCCCCCTCCTGTACAGAACACCTCTTCTTT; CDR3aa: CACDTWDWGPPSCTEHLFF
v_gene: TRDV3; d_gene: TRDD3; j_gene: TRDJ4; abundance: few; CDR3nt: TGTGCCTTTTCGCCTCTGCGAGTACTGGGGGATAGAAGGCTGATCTTT; CDR3aa: CAFSPLRVLGDRRLIF
v_gene: TRDV1; d_gene: TRDD3; j_gene: TRDJ1; abundance: -; CDR3nt: TGTGCTCTTGGGGCCACCATAAACTGGGGGATGAAGGACACCGATAAACTCATCTTT; CDR3aa: CALGATINWGMKDTDKLIF
v_gene: TRDV3; d_gene: TRDD3; j_gene: TRDJ1; abundance: -; CDR3nt: TGTGCCTTTAGTATCCTGGGGGACCGGATGTACACCGATAAACTCATCTTT; CDR3aa: CAFSILGDRMYTDKLIF
v_gene: TRDV3; d_gene: -; j_gene: TRDJ1; abundance: -; CDR3nt: TGTGCCTACACTCCTGATCACACCGATAAACTCATCTTT; CDR3aa: CAYTPDHTDKLIF
v_gene: TRDV3; d_gene: TRDD2; j_gene: TRDJ1; abundance: medium-sized; CDR3nt: TGTGCCTTCGGGGGCCTTCCTACCGATAAACTCATCTTT; CDR3aa: CAFGGLPTDKLIF
v_gene: TRDV1; d_gene: TRDD3; j_gene: TRDJ1; abundance: -; CDR3nt: TGTGCTCTTGGGATAAGTCCTCACTGGGGGATACTGTACACCGATAAACTCATCTTT; CDR3aa: CALGISPHWGILYTDKLIF
v_gene: TRDV1; d_gene: TRDD3; j_gene: TRDJ2; abundance: few; CDR3nt: TGTGCTCTTGGGGAACGAGACGTCCCCTTCTGGGGGATCCCAACTTTGACAGCACAACTCTTCTTT; CDR3aa: CALGERDVPFWGIPTLTAQLFF
v_gene: TRDV1; d_gene: -; j_gene: TRDJ1; abundance: -; CDR3nt: TGTGCTCTTGGGGAACCGGGCCGTACGATCTGGGGACGGGGAAACACCGATAAACTCATCTTT; CDR3aa: CALGEPGRTIWGRGNTDKLIF
v_gene: TRDV1; d_gene: -; j_gene: TRDJ1; abundance: -; CDR3nt: TGTGCTCTTGGGGAACTCACCTACGTTACTGGTGCCCCTACCGATAAACTCATCTTT; CDR3aa: CALGELTYVTGAPTDKLIF
v_gene: TRDV1; d_gene: TRDD3; j_gene: TRDJ3; abundance: few; CDR3nt: TGTGCTCTTGGGGAACTAGACTGGGGGCCCTGGGGGCACTCCTGGGACACCCGACAGATGTTTTTC; CDR3aa: CALGELDWGPWGHSWDTRQMFF
v_gene: TRDV1; d_gene: TRDD3; j_gene: TRDJ1; abundance: -; CDR3nt: TGTGCTCTTGGGGAACCGGCCTACCCCCTGGGGGATACCGGTTACACCGATAAACTCATCTTT; CDR3aa: CALGEPAYPLGDTGYTDKLIF
v_gene: TRDV1; d_gene: -; j_gene: TRDJ2; abundance: -; CDR3nt: TGTGCTCTTGGGTACTTCCTAAGTTACTGGGGGGCCAAAGCTTTGACAGCACAACTCTTCTTT; CDR3aa: CALGYFLSYWGAKALTAQLFF
v_gene: TRDV3; d_gene: TRDD3; j_gene: TRDJ2; abundance: -; CDR3nt: TGTGCCTCTACCCTGGGGGATAGAAGAGCACAACTCTTCTTT; CDR3aa: CASTLGDRRAQLFF
v_gene: TRDV3; d_gene: TRDD3; j_gene: TRDJ1; abundance: -; CDR3nt: TGTGCCTTTAGCTTTAGGTGGGGGATAGAATTTCACACCGATAAACTCATCTTT; CDR3aa: CAFSFRWGIEFHTDKLIF
v_gene: TRDV2; d_gene: TRDD3; j_gene: TRDJ3; abundance: few; CDR3nt: TGTGCCTGTGACAGAAGTACTGGGGGATACAACCCCCCCTGGGACACCCGACAGATGTTTTTC; CDR3aa: CACDRSTGGYNPPWDTRQMFF
v_gene: TRDV1; d_gene: TRDD3; j_gene: TRDJ1; abundance: -; CDR3nt: TGTGCTCTTGGGGAACTTTGTCTGGGGGATATCGGTAAACTCATCTTT; CDR3aa: CALGELCLGDIGKLIF
v_gene: TRDV1; d_gene: TRDD3; j_gene: TRDJ1; abundance: once; CDR3nt: TGTGCTATTGGGGAAGTCTCCGCTGGGGGATACGCGGGGACCGATAAACTCATCTTT; CDR3aa: CAIGEVSAGGYAGTDKLIF
v_gene: TRDV2; d_gene: -; j_gene: TRDJ1; abundance: few; CDR3nt: TGTGCCTGTGGCCCCCCCTTTCCGCCGATACTGGTGGATACAAGGGGGTTGTACACCGATAAACTCATCTTT; CDR3aa: CACGPPFPPILVDTRGLYTDKLIF
v_gene: TRDV1; d_gene: TRDD3; j_gene: TRDJ1; abundance: few; CDR3nt: TGTGCTCTTGGGGAACCTATCCTTATTCATCGGGGGCTGGGGGTTATGTACACCGATAAACTCATCTTT; CDR3aa: CALGEPILIHRGLGVMYTDKLIF
v_gene: TRDV3; d_gene: TRDD3; j_gene: TRDJ3; abundance: -; CDR3nt: TGTGCCTGCCGCCTTCGTTACTGGGGGATACGCTGGCAAAGCTCCTGGGACACCCGACAGATGTTTTTC; CDR3aa: CACRLRYWGIRWQSSWDTRQMFF
v_gene: TRDV1; d_gene: TRDD3; j_gene: TRDJ1; abundance: -; CDR3nt: TGTGCTCTTGGGGAACTAAGCGCCCCGTACTGGGGGATACGCCGGCTCATCTTT; CDR3aa: CALGELSAPYWGIRRLIF
v_gene: TRDV1; d_gene: TRDD3; j_gene: TRDJ1; abundance: -; CDR3nt: TGTGCTCTTGGGGTACCCGGCATGGTCTCTCCTGTCTATTACTGGGGGATATGGGGGAACGATAAACTCATCTTT; CDR3aa: CALGVPGMVSPVYYWGIWGNDKLIF
v_gene: TRDV1; d_gene: -; j_gene: TRDJ1; abundance: -; CDR3nt: TGTGCTCTTGGGGAACTCACAAGGTATCCTATTTCCTACGGGGGAGGCAAACTCATCTTT; CDR3aa: CALGELTRYPISYGGGKLIF
v_gene: TRDV1; d_gene: -; j_gene: TRDJ1; abundance: -; CDR3nt: TGTGCTCTTGGGGAAGGGCCTGGGGCCAGGGGTAAACTCATCTTT; CDR3aa: CALGEGPGARGKLIF
v_gene: TRDV1; d_gene: -; j_gene: TRDJ1; abundance: -; CDR3nt: TGTGCTCTTGGGGAACTCACACGGTATCCTATTTCCTACGGGGGATGCAAACTCATCTTT; CDR3aa: CALGELTRYPISYGGCKLIF
v_gene: TRDV2; d_gene: -; j_gene: TRDJ1; abundance: medium-sized; CDR3nt: TGTGCCTGTGACTCCGCGACGTACACCGATAAACTCATCTTT; CDR3aa: CACDSATYTDKLIF
v_gene: TRDV3; d_gene: -; j_gene: TRDJ1; abundance: -; CDR3nt: TGTGCCTTTATGGGACCCTTTTCAACCGGGGGTGACACCGATAAACTCATCTTT; CDR3aa: CAFMGPFSTGGDTDKLIF
v_gene: TRDV1; d_gene: TRDD3; j_gene: TRDJ1; abundance: few; CDR3nt: TGTGCTCTTGGGGGCTTCCTAGACTGGGGGATACCATGGGCCGATAAACTCATCTTT; CDR3aa: CALGGFLDWGIPWADKLIF
v_gene: TRDV2; d_gene: TRDD3; j_gene: TRDJ1; abundance: -; CDR3nt: TGTGCCTGTGACTCTAAAATGTACTGGGGGAGACTGGAGACCGATAAACTCATCTTT; CDR3aa: CACDSKMYWGRLETDKLIF
v_gene: TRDV2; d_gene: TRDD3; j_gene: TRDJ1; abundance: few; CDR3nt: TGTGCCTGTGACACGAGGACTGGGGGATATAAGCCCTACACCGATAAACTCATCTTT; CDR3aa: CACDTRTGGYKPYTDKLIF